This is a list of T cell receptor beta chains from one sample in a study of tumor and adjacent non-tumor tissue in lung cancer. TCRdb passed the multiplex PCR reads through MiXCR, listing each CDR3 protein once. This sample carries 60,000 to 80,000 distinct CDR3 sequences, 55% to 70% of them seen once, and the ten largest clones take about a quarter. The sample taken for sequencing was distant non-tumor lung tissue. Receptors originate from a woman in her forties or fifties with non-small cell lung cancer. The CDR3 runs from the conserved cysteine through the conserved F or W. The D gene is left open where the match is weak. Size is stated for part of the rows, as once, few or many counts, or as a class when the clone is expanded.

>-|-|TRBJ2-7|TRBV20-1
TGCAGTGCTAACCCTGGTTTCGAGGACGAGCACTACTTC
CSANPGFEDEHYF
>-|-|TRBJ1-5|TRBV20-1
TGCAGCGCGAGGCCGGCCGGGAGTACCAATCAGCCCCAGCATTTT
CSARPAGSTNQPQHF
>-|-|TRBJ2-1|TRBV6-1
TGTGCCAGCAGTGAAACCCCGGATAGTTCCAATGAGCAGTTCTTC
CASSETPDSSNEQFF
>-|-|TRBJ2-1|TRBV20-1
TGCAGTGCTACCCCCCCCGCGGGACTTTTTTCCTACAATGAGCAGTTCTTC
CSATPPAGLFSYNEQFF
>-|-|TRBJ2-1|TRBV20-1
TGCAGTGTTACCGTCAGATACCCCTACAATGAGCAGTTCTTC
CSVTVRYPYNEQFF
>-|many|TRBJ2-1|TRBV6-2/TRBV6-3
TGTGCCAGCAGTAGCCTCGCGGTCAATGAGCAGTTCTTC
CASSSLAVNEQFF
>-|-|TRBJ2-7|TRBV5-1
TGCGCCAGCAGCTTGTCCAGACTGCCCTCCTACGAGCAGTACTTC
CASSLSRLPSYEQYF
>-|-|TRBJ2-7|TRBV6-2/TRBV6-3
TGTGCTAGCAGTTACCTGGCTCGGAGGGAGCAGTACTTC
CASSYLARREQYF
>-|many|TRBJ1-2|TRBV4-3
TGCGCCAGCAGCCAAGTTAGTCGGACGGACCGTATAAACTATGGCTACACCTTC
CASSQVSRTDRINYGYTF
>-|-|TRBJ1-6|TRBV11-2
TGTGCCAGCGGCTCGAATAATACACCCCTCCACTTT
CASGSNNTPLHF
>-|-|TRBJ2-3|TRBV30
TGTGCCTGGACTTCGGGGGCATATCAGCCCCAGTATTTT
CAWTSGAYQPQYF
>-|-|TRBJ2-1|TRBV6-5
TGTGCCAGCAGCAGGACGGGGGACGCCTACAGTGAGCAGTTCTTC
CASSRTGDAYSEQFF
>-|-|TRBJ2-2|TRBV11-2
TGTGCCAGCAGCTTGGGTTTGAACACTGGGGAGCTGTTATTT
CASSLGLNTGELLF
>-|-|TRBJ2-7|TRBV7-8
TGTGCCAACAGCTCAGTACCCAACTACGAGCAGTACTTC
CANSSVPNYEQYF
>-|many|TRBJ2-1|TRBV6-2/TRBV6-3
TGTGCCAGCAGTTACTCGTGGAGGGCCCGCTCCTACAATGAGCAGTTCTTC
CASSYSWRARSYNEQFF
>-|many|TRBJ2-7|TRBV6-6
TGTGCCAGCAGTTACGACAGCGAGCAGTACTTC
CASSYDSEQYF
>-|once|TRBJ2-3|TRBV12-3/TRBV12-4
TGCGCCAGCAGCCTTGATGGGGTAGATCGGCCCCAGTATTTT
CASSLDGVDRPQYF
>TRBD1|many|TRBJ2-5|TRBV20-1
TGCAGTGCTAGAGATGGTTTTACCGGACAGGGCTTCGGGGAGACCCAGTACTTC
CSARDGFTGQGFGETQYF
>TRBD1|few|TRBJ2-3|TRBV12-3/TRBV12-4
TGTGCCAGCACTCTCGATCAGGGGGGCACAGATACGCAGTATTTT
CASTLDQGGTDTQYF
>-|-|TRBJ2-7|TRBV5-1
TGCGCCAGCAGCTTAACTAGCCCCTACGAGCAGTACTTC
CASSLTSPYEQYF
>-|-|TRBJ1-2|TRBV7-2
TGTGCCAGCAGCTTATTCAGGGAAGATGTCTACACCTTC
CASSLFREDVYTF
>-|-|TRBJ2-1|TRBV4-1
TGCGCCATCAGCCAAAACGCGTACAATGAGCAGTTCTTC
CAISQNAYNEQFF
>TRBD1|-|TRBJ2-1|TRBV14
TGTGCCAGCAGCCGGAGAGGGGGCGCCTACAGTGAGCAGTTCTTC
CASSRRGGAYSEQFF
>TRBD2|-|TRBJ2-5|TRBV5-1
TGCGCCAGTAAGCGGGACGCGGAGACCCAGTACTTC
CASKRDAETQYF